This entry lists 14 T cell receptor beta chains sequenced from one sample in a study of T cell changes during pregnancy in multiple sclerosis. Libraries were prepared by immunoSEQ multiplex PCR; TCRdb keeps only in-frame clonotypes and omits some of them. The data show 70,000 to 95,000 clones, 90% to 95% seen once. The material sequenced was peripheral blood, taken in the second trimester of pregnancy. All receptors come from a female donor in good health, enrolled as a control in a pregnancy study.

DNA for the CDR3: TGTGCCTGGAGTGGGACAGGGTTTTACGAGCAGTACTTC. Amino acid sequence: CAWSGTGFYEQYF. This chain uses TRBV30 with TRBJ2-7; 8 bases map to TRBD1. The CDR3 sequence is 13 residues long. The germline gives CDR1 GTSNPN, CDR2 SVGIG (reference sequence). J gave up 4 bases and V 1 base, and 3 bases lay outside the gene matches.

The V and J genes are TRBV11-3 and TRBJ1-1; D call uncertain. Trimming cost V 2 bases and J 11 bases, with 15 bases left between them. The germline CDR1 and CDR2 sequences are SGHNT and YENEEA. CDR3 size: 13 residues. CDR3: CASSLSPRVVAFF. CDR3 DNA: TGTGCCAGCAGCTTAAGTCCGAGGGTAGTGGCTTTCTTT.

J is TRBJ1-4 and V is TRBV28, with a weak D call TRBD1 (6 bases). This CDR3 contains 15 residues. V was shortened by 1 base and J by 7 bases, with 13 bases between the two germline ends. Germline V gene lookup returns CDR1 MDHEN and CDR2 SYDVKM. The CDR3 DNA sequence: TGTGCCAGCAGTTTATTGCAGGGGACGAGTGAAAAACTGTTTTTT. It specifies CASSLLQGTSEKLFF.

This sequence joins TRBV5-4 and TRBJ1-1, with 7 bases fitting TRBD1. The CDR3 is made up of 14 amino acids. The junction had 3 bases not matched to a gene; V was cut back by 4 bases and J by 0 bases. Germline V gene data show CDR1 as SGHNT and CDR2 as YYREEE (reference sequence). CDR3 nucleotides: TGTGCCAGCAGCCCCGGGACAGTGAACACTGAAGCTTTCTTT. Translated: CASSPGTVNTEAFF.

The chain carries TRBV13 and TRBJ1-4; D ambiguous. Per the germline V gene, CDR1 is PRHDT and CDR2 is FYEKMQ (reference sequence). This CDR3 has 15 amino acids. V lost 2 bases and J 0 bases, leaving 7 bases between the germline ends. The CDR3: CASSLREATNEKLFF. In DNA, the CDR3 is TGTGCCAGCAGCTTACGAGAGGCAACTAATGAAAAACTGTTTTTT.

V usage is TRBV4-3 and J usage is TRBJ2-2; D is perhaps TRBD2 (6 bases). Per the germline V gene, CDR1 is LGHNA and CDR2 is YSLEER. The CDR3 is 17 residues long. Trimming cost V 0 bases and J 0 bases, with 11 bases left between them. DNA for the CDR3: TGCGCCAGCAGCCAAGAAGTCCGGGGGTCGAACACCGGGGAGCTGTTTTTT. Translation: CASSQEVRGSNTGELFF.

V and J are TRBV15 and TRBJ2-7; the match to TRBD2 covers 10 bases. Trimming at V came to 0 bases and at J to 1 base, leaving 12 bases not matched to a gene. The CDR3 runs to 19 residues. CDR1 and CDR2 from the germline V gene are LNHNV and YYDKDF (reference sequence). CDR3 in amino acids: CATSRDPPVSGGGSYEQYF. CDR3 sequence (DNA): TGTGCCACCAGCAGAGATCCCCCCGTAAGCGGGGGGGGATCCTACGAGCAGTACTTC.

This clone was seen once. The chain uses TRBV7-9 and TRBJ1-4; TRBD1 aligns across 8 bases. The CDR3 consists of 15 residues. Trimming cost V 5 bases and J 8 bases; bases outside gene matches: 10. Germline-derived CDR1 and CDR2 are SEHNR and FQNEAQ (reference sequence). The CDR3 region is CASSGPGQVGEKLFF. The CDR3 DNA is TGTGCCAGCAGCGGACCGGGACAGGTCGGCGAAAAACTGTTTTTT.

J is TRBJ1-4 and V is TRBV7-2; a possible D gene is TRBD1 (5 bases). Trimming left V 2 bases short and J 6 bases short, with 10 bases between. Germline V lookup: CDR1 SGHTA, CDR2 FQGNSA. The CDR3 extends over 14 amino acids. The CDR3 spells CASSLMGEDEKLFF. CDR3 DNA sequence: TGTGCCAGCAGCTTAATGGGGGAGGATGAAAAACTGTTTTTT.

The V call is TRBV19, the J call TRBJ1-2, with a possible D match to TRBD1 (5 bases). V was trimmed by 7 bases and J by 8 bases, leaving 20 bases between them. There are 14 residues in the CDR3. The germline V gene has CDR1 LNHDA and CDR2 SQIVND (reference sequence). This chain's CDR3 is CASMVDRGSYGYTF. DNA for the CDR3: TGTGCCAGTATGGTCGATAGGGGATCCTACGGCTACACCTTC.

J is TRBJ1-2 and V is TRBV29-1, with D possibly matching TRBD1 (6 bases). The germline V gene has CDR1 SQVTM and CDR2 ANQGSEA. The CDR3 has 13 amino acids. The V end was cut by 4 bases, the J end by 4 bases, with 13 bases between. The CDR3 here is CSVGTVLTYGYTF. The DNA of the CDR3 is TGCAGCGTTGGGACAGTTCTAACCTATGGCTACACCTTC.

V gene TRBV30 combines with J gene TRBJ1-2; D is uncertain. This CDR3 has 13 amino acids. Germline CDR1 GTSNPN, CDR2 SVGIG (reference sequence). The V end was cut by 4 bases, the J end by 8 bases, with 17 bases between. CDR3 in amino acids: CAWTREGLRGYTF. The CDR3 region has the DNA TGTGCCTGGACTCGGGAAGGGCTTAGGGGCTACACCTTC. The complete variable domain, with remaining parts taken from reference TRBV30 and TRBJ1-2, reads SQTIHQWPATLVQPVGSPLSLECTVEGTSNPNLYWYRQAAGRGLQLLFYSVGIGQISSEVPQNLSASRPQDRQFILSSKKLLLSDSGFYLCAWTREGLRGYTFGSGTRLTVV.

This clone was seen only a few times. The rearrangement joins TRBV5-6 to TRBJ1-1, with 10 bases matching TRBD1. V trimming: 4 bases; J trimming: 3 bases; junction bases outside the gene matches: 12. The CDR3 runs 17 residues. From germline, CDR1 is SGHDT and CDR2 YYEEEE. CDR3 loop: CASSGGQGIWGDTEAFF. The DNA for the CDR3 is TGTGCCAGCAGCGGGGGACAGGGGATTTGGGGTGACACTGAAGCTTTCTTT. The full variable domain, with the rest looked up from reference TRBV5-6 and TRBJ1-1, is DAGVTQSPTHLIKTRGQQVTLRCSPKSGHDTVSWYQQALGQGPQFIFQYYEEEERQRGNFPDRFSGHQFPNYSSELNVNALLLGDSALYLCASSGGQGIWGDTEAFFGQGTRLTVV.

V usage is TRBV7-2 and J usage is TRBJ1-5; maybe TRBD1 (5 bases). Trimming stripped 0 bases from V and 1 base from J, with 7 bases between. This CDR3 has 15 amino acids. The germline V gene has CDR1 SGHTA and CDR2 FQGNSA. CDR3 coding DNA: TGTGCCAGCAGCTTAGCGCGGGACAGCAATCAGCCCCAGCATTTT. Amino acid sequence: CASSLARDSNQPQHF. Filled out from reference TRBV7-2 and TRBJ1-5, the complete variable domain reads GAGVSQSPSNKVTEKGKDVELRCDPISGHTALYWYRQSLGQGLEFLIYFQGNSAPDKSGLPSDRFSAERTGGSVSTLTIQRTQQEDSAVYLCASSLARDSNQPQHFGDGTRLSIL.